This T cell receptor (beta chain) emerged from a study of PD-1 blockade in classical Hodgkin lymphoma. Study conclusions and caveats: Newly diagnosed patients had diversity similar to the baseline diversity of complete responders. Reported findings placed baseline TCR diversity lower in newly diagnosed patients (compared with healthy donors).

This clone was recorded a few times. Its antigen is still unknown. Following autologous stem cell transplantation, relapse occurred in every patient, and exposure to brentuximab vedotin varied. The CDR3 spans 13 residues. V lost 3 bases, J lost 4 bases, and 8 bases lay in between. The germline V gene encodes CDR1 MNHEY and CDR2 SMNVEV (reference sequence). Method: immunoSEQ multiplex PCR; TCRdb's copy keeps in-frame clones and lacks some. Of approximately 160,000 clones in the sample, nearly 80% were seen once. The V gene is TRBV27, the J gene TRBJ2-3, with unresolved D. This TCR derives from a human donor with classical Hodgkin lymphoma. The sequences come from peripheral blood mononuclear cells (PBMCs), collected before the second cycle of nivolumab. CDR3 sequence (DNA): TGTGCCAGCAGTTTTCGGTCAGCAGATACGCAGTATTTT. Protein product: CASSFRSADTQYF.